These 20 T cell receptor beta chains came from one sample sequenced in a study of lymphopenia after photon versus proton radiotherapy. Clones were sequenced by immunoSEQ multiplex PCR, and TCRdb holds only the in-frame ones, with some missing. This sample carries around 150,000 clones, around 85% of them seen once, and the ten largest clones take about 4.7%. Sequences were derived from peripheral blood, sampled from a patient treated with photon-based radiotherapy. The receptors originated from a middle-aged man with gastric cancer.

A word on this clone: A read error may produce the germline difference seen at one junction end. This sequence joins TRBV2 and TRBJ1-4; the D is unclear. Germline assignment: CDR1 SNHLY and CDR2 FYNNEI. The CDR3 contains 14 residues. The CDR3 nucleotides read TGTGCCAGCATCCCCGGACCCGGCAGAGGTCCTGGTCGATTT. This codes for CASIPGPGRGPGRF. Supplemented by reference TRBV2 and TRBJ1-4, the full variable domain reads EPEVTQTPSHQVTQMGQEVILRCVPISNHLYFYWYRQILGQKVEFLVSFYNNEISEKSEIFDDQFSVERPDGSNFTLKIRSTKLEDSAMYFCASIPGPGRGPGRFGSGTQLSVL.

In DNA, the CDR3 is TGTGCCAGCAGCTTGGGACCAAGAGCGAATACGCAGTATTTT. Its protein product is CASSLGPRANTQYF. The rearrangement links TRBV5-6 to TRBJ2-3; the D is unclear. The CDR3 loop spans 14 amino acids. V shed 0 bases and J shed 7 bases, with 12 bases lying between them. Germline V gene sequence: CDR1 SGHDT, CDR2 YYEEEE.

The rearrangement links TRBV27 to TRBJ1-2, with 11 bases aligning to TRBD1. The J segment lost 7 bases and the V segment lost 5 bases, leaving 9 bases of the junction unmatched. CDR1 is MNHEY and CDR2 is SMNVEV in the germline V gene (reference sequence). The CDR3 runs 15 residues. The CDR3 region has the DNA TGTGCCAGCAGTCCGTTGGACAGGGGGCCAAGTGGCTACACCTTC. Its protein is CASSPLDRGPSGYTF.

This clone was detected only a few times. CDR3 coding DNA: TGTGCCAGCAGTGAACGACAGGGGGTGCACACTGAAGCTTTCTTT. This encodes CASSERQGVHTEAFF. The chain combines TRBV28 with TRBJ1-1; 9 bases fit TRBD1. The CDR3 is made up of 15 amino acids. Germline assignment: CDR1 MDHEN and CDR2 SYDVKM. J gave up 3 bases and V 5 bases, and 7 bases lay outside the gene matches.

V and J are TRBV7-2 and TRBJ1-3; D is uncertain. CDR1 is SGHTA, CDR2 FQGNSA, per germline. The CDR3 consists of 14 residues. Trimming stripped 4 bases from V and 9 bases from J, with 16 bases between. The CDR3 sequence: CASSYYTGGGTIYF. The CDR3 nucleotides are TGTGCCAGCAGCTACTACACCGGAGGTGGCACCATATATTTT.

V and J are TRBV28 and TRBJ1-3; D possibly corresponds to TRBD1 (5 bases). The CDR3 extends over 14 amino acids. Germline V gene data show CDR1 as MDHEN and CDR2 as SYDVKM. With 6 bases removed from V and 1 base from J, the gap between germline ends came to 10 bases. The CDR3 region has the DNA TGTGCCAGCAGCATTCAGGGTTCTGGAAACACCATATATTTT. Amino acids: CASSIQGSGNTIYF. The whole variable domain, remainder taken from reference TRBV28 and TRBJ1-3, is DVKVTQSSRYLVKRTGEKVFLECVQDMDHENMFWYRQDPGLGLRLIYFSYDVKMKEKGDIPEGYSVSREKKERFSLILESASTNQTSMYLCASSIQGSGNTIYFGEGSWLTVV.

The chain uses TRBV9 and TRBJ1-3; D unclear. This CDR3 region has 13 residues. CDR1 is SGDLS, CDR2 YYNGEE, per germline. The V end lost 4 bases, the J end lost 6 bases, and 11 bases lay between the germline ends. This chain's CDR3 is CASSRDPINTIYF. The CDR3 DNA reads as TGTGCCAGCAGCCGGGATCCCATAAACACCATATATTTT. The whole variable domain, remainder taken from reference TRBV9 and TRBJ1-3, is DSGVTQTPKHLITATGQRVTLRCSPRSGDLSVYWYQQSLDQGLQFLIQYYNGEERAKGNILERFSAQQFPDLHSELNLSSLELGDSALYFCASSRDPINTIYFGEGSWLTVV.

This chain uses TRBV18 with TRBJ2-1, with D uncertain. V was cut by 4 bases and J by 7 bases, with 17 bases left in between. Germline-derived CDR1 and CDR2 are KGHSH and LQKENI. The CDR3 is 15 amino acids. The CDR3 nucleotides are TGTGCCAGCTCACTTTTCGACGGGCACTTAAATGAGCAGTTCTTC. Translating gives CASSLFDGHLNEQFF. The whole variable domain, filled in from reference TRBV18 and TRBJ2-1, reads NAGVMQNPRHLVRRRGQEARLRCSPMKGHSHVYWYRQLPEEGLKFMVYLQKENIIDESGMPKERFSAEFPKEGPSILRIQQVVRGDSAAYFCASSLFDGHLNEQFFGPGTRLTVL.

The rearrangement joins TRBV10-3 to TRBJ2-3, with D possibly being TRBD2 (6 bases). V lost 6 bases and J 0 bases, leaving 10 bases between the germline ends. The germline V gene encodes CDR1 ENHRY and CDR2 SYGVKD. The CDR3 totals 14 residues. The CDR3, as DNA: TGTGCCATCAGCCGTAGCGGTAGCACAGATACGCAGTATTTT. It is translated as CAISRSGSTDTQYF.

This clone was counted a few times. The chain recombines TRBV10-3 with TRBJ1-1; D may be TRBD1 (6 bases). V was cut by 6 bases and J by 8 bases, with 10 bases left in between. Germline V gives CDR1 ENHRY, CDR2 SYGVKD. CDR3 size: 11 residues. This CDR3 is CAISGGGEAFF. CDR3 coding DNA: TGTGCCATCAGCGGAGGGGGAGAAGCTTTCTTT.

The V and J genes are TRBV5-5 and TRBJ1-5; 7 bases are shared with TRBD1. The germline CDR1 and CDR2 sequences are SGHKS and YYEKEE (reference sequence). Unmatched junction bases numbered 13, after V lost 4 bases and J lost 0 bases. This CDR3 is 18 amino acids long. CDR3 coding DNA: TGTGCCAGCAGCGACCGGGACAGACATTTTAATAGCAATCAGCCCCAGCATTTT. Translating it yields CASSDRDRHFNSNQPQHF.

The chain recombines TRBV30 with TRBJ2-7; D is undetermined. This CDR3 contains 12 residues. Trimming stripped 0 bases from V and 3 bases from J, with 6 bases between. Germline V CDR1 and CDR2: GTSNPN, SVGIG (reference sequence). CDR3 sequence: CAWSVLNYEQYF. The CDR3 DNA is TGTGCCTGGAGTGTGCTGAACTACGAGCAGTACTTC.

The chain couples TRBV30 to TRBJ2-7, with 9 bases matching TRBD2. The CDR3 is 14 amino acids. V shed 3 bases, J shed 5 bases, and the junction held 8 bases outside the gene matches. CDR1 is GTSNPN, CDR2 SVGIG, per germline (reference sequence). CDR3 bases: TGTGCCTGGAGCAAGGGGACTAGCTTCCACGAGCAGTACTTC. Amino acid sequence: CAWSKGTSFHEQYF. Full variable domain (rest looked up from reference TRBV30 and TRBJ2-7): SQTIHQWPATLVQPVGSPLSLECTVEGTSNPNLYWYRQAAGRGLQLLFYSVGIGQISSEVPQNLSASRPQDRQFILSSKKLLLSDSGFYLCAWSKGTSFHEQYFGPGTRLTVT.

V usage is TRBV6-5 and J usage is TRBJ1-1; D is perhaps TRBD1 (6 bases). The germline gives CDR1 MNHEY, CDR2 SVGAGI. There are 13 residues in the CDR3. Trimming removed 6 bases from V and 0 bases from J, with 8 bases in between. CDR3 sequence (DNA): TGTGCCAGCAGCGGACAGCTGAACACTGAAGCTTTCTTT. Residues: CASSGQLNTEAFF.

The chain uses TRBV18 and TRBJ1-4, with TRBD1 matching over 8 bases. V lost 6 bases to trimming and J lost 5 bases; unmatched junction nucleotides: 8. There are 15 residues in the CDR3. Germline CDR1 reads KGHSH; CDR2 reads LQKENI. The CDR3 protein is CASSPGQGPNEKLFF. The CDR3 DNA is TGTGCCAGCTCCCCCGGACAGGGACCCAATGAAAAACTGTTTTTT.

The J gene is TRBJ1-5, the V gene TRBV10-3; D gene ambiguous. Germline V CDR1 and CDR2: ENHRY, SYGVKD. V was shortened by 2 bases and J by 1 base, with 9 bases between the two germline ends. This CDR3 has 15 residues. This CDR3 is CAISEGGLSNQPQHF. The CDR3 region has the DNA TGTGCCATCAGTGAGGGAGGGCTGAGCAATCAGCCCCAGCATTTT.

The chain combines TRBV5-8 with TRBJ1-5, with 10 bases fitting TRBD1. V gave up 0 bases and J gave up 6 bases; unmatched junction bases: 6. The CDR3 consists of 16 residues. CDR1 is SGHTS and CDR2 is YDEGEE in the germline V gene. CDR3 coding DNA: TGTGCCAGCAGCTTGGTGACAGGGGGCGGTAGTCAGCCCCAGCATTTT. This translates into CASSLVTGGGSQPQHF.

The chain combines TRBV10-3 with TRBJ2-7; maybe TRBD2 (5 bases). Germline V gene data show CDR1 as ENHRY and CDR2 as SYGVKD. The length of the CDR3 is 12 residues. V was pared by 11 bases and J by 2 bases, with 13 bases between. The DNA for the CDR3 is TGTGCCTCCAGCGGTTCGACCTACGAGCAGTACTTC. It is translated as CASSGSTYEQYF.

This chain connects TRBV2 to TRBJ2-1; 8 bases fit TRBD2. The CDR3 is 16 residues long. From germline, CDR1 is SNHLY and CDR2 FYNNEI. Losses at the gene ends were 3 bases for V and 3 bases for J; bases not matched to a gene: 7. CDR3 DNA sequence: TGTGCCAGCAGTGATGCAGCGGGAGTGGACTACAATGAGCAGTTCTTC. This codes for CASSDAAGVDYNEQFF.

The CDR3 reads CASSSRVNEVQYF. In DNA, the CDR3 is TGTGCCAGCAGTTCTAGGGTAAACGAGGTACAGTACTTC. The V gene is TRBV6-5, the J gene TRBJ2-7, with no clear D. Germline V gene sequence: CDR1 MNHEY, CDR2 SVGAGI. Trimming left V 4 bases short and J 10 bases short, with 17 bases between. The CDR3 spans 13 residues.